The clone carrying this TCR beta chain has just a few counts. The antigen is unknown. Samples came from axillary lymph nodes draining the breast cancer. The junction had 12 bases not matched to a gene; V was cut back by 5 bases and J by 9 bases. Germline V gene data show CDR1 as SGHTA and CDR2 as FQGNSA. This CDR3 comprises 15 residues. TCRdb reanalysed the multiplex PCR reads using MiXCR and keeps one entry per CDR3 protein. Altogether approximately 250,000 distinct CDR3 sequences are present, less than 45% being singletons, with the ten largest covering approximately 3.6%. The sample comes from a study of breast tumors, draining lymph nodes, adjacent tissues. The study, taken as a whole, reports: Data only fit, rather than demonstrated, lymph node origin of most tumor T cells. Luminal-like breast cancer showed significantly greater tumor-nontumor repertoire similarity than basal-like breast cancer did.

The TCR sequence derives from a female donor with breast cancer. Some clones in this sample may be carry-over from other donors' samples. The rearrangement uses TRBV7-2 and TRBJ2-4; 8 nucleotides match TRBD2. The sample taken for sequencing was axillary lymph node tissue. CDR3 sequence: CASSDWTSRSGIQYF. Written as DNA, the CDR3 is TGTGCCAGCAGCGATTGGACTAGCCGTTCAGGCATTCAGTACTTC.